This TCR beta chain originates from a study of persistence of HIV-infected CD4 T cells. The immunoSEQ assay was version 4, run in survey mode. Libraries were prepared by immunoSEQ multiplex PCR; TCRdb keeps only in-frame clonotypes and omits some of them. Of 15,000 to 20,000 clones in the sample, less than 65% were seen once. Study findings and constraints: Within sorted populations, more oligoclonal TCRs accompanied more oligoclonal proviruses. CMV- and Gag-responding cells had lower TCRbeta richness than CD3/CD28-responding cells.

The germline V gene has CDR1 KGHSH and CDR2 LQKENI. This CDR3 region has 14 residues. Trimming removed 2 bases from V and 6 bases from J, with 11 bases in between. Cells were stimulated with CMV-infected fibroblast lysates at around 9.1 ug/mL. Sorting selected CD4+ T cells upregulating both CD40 ligand and CD69. A word on this clone: Its antigen remains unidentified.

The sequence came from an adult woman with HIV who was CMV-seropositive. The sequencing used CD4+ T cells sorted from PBMCs after roughly 17-hour stimulation, collected from a patient who received antiretroviral therapy. V and J are TRBV18 and TRBJ2-1; D remains ambiguous. DNA of the CDR3: TGTGCCAGCTCACCAGGCGGCATGGCCAATGAGCAGTTCTTC. Its translation is CASSPGGMANEQFF.